One sample yielded the 17 T cell receptor beta chains listed below, sequenced in a study of blood T cell repertoires in COVID-19. The table came from immunoSEQ multiplex PCR; TCRdb's copy has only in-frame clones and leaves some out. The table shows under 200,000 clones, with 80% to 85% occurring only once. Specimen: PBMCs or T cells enriched from blood (not recorded which). The receptors here all came from a woman aged 45-65 years who had recovered from COVID-19.

The chain has TRBV9 and TRBJ2-2; D is perhaps TRBD2 (6 bases). CDR1 and CDR2 (germline): SGDLS, YYNGEE. The V gene lost 4 bases and the J gene lost 4 bases, with 11 bases spanning the gap. The CDR3 sequence is 14 residues long. The CDR3 region has the DNA TGTGCCAGCAGCTCCCTGGGGGGCACCGGGGAGCTGTTTTTT. This encodes CASSSLGGTGELFF.

V gene TRBV6-5 combines with J gene TRBJ1-2; D ambiguous. CDR1 is MNHEY, CDR2 SVGAGI, per germline. The ends were cut back, 6 bases at V and 8 bases at J, with 16 bases in the middle. The CDR3 runs to 13 residues. CDR3 residues: CASSSERGGGYTF. The CDR3 DNA reads TGTGCCAGCAGCAGTGAAAGAGGAGGCGGCTACACCTTC.

This chain uses TRBV5-1 with TRBJ1-6, with D possibly being TRBD1 (6 bases). Trimming removed 6 bases from V and 10 bases from J, with 20 bases in between. Germline V gene sequence: CDR1 SGHRS, CDR2 YFSETQ. The CDR3 length is 15 residues. Here the CDR3 reads CASTATTGLRSPLHF. In DNA, the CDR3 is TGCGCCAGCACCGCCACCACAGGGTTGCGCTCACCCCTCCACTTT.

This clone was detected only a few times. This chain connects TRBV2 to TRBJ1-5; D unclear. The V end was cut by 4 bases, the J end by 1 base, with 11 bases between. This CDR3 is 15 amino acids long. Germline CDR1 SNHLY, CDR2 FYNNEI. The CDR3: CASSARATSNQPQHF. DNA of the CDR3: TGTGCCAGCAGTGCGCGGGCGACGAGCAATCAGCCCCAGCATTTT.

This clone was observed a handful of times. This chain links TRBV27 with TRBJ2-1; 9 bases line up with TRBD2. The CDR3 has 16 amino acids. J lost 2 bases, V lost 3 bases, and 5 bases had no gene match. Germline CDR1 is MNHEY and CDR2 is SMNVEV (reference sequence). CDR3 nucleotides: TGTGCCAGCAGTTTGGGGCGGGGGGGGGCCTACAATGAGCAGTTCTTC. It translates to CASSLGRGGAYNEQFF.

The genes are TRBV27 and TRBJ2-2; tentative D call: TRBD1 (5 bases). With 2 bases removed from V and 6 bases from J, the gap between germline ends came to 13 bases. The CDR3 covers 15 residues. Germline values: CDR1 MNHEY, CDR2 SMNVEV (reference sequence). The CDR3 nucleotides read TGTGCCAGCAGTTTAATGGCTGGACACCCCGGGGAGCTGTTTTTT. It specifies CASSLMAGHPGELFF.

V gene TRBV6-6 combines with J gene TRBJ1-2; TRBD1 is a possible D gene (5 bases). Looked up from germline, CDR1 is MNHNY and CDR2 is SVGAGI (reference sequence). Trimming took 0 bases from V and 9 from J, leaving 8 bases between them. The CDR3 has 12 amino acids. In nucleotides, the CDR3 is TGTGCCAGCAGTTACTCGCCAGGGCGCTACACCTTC. Translating it yields CASSYSPGRYTF.

The genes are TRBV4-1 and TRBJ2-1, with 9 bases aligning to TRBD2. The junction had 9 bases not matched to a gene; V was cut back by 0 bases and J by 3 bases. The germline V gene has CDR1 MGHRA and CDR2 YSYEKL. The CDR3 has 18 amino acids. The CDR3 spells CASSQEGGGLAVYNEQFF. In DNA, the CDR3 is TGCGCCAGCAGCCAAGAGGGTGGGGGACTAGCCGTCTACAATGAGCAGTTCTTC.

The rearrangement uses TRBV6-2 or TRBV6-3 and TRBJ2-1, with TRBD2 matching 7 bases. Germline V gene sequence: CDR1 MNHEY, CDR2 SVGEGT. This CDR3 is 15 amino acids long. V lost 2 bases to trimming and J lost 9 bases; unmatched junction nucleotides: 10. The CDR3: CASSYGPTSKPEQFF. CDR3 bases: TGTGCCAGCAGTTACGGGCCGACTAGCAAGCCTGAGCAGTTCTTC.

This clone was counted a single time. The V call is TRBV7-8, the J call TRBJ2-3; 10 positions agree with TRBD2. The CDR3 runs 16 residues. The germline V gene encodes CDR1 SGHVS and CDR2 FQNEAQ. J was trimmed by 0 bases and V by 5 bases; bases with no gene match: 5. CDR3: CASSPTSGASTDTQYF. The CDR3 DNA sequence: TGTGCCAGCAGCCCAACTAGCGGGGCTAGCACAGATACGCAGTATTTT.

V and J are TRBV2 and TRBJ2-7; 8 bases fit TRBD2. Germline assignment: CDR1 SNHLY and CDR2 FYNNEI. This CDR3 is 14 amino acids long. Germline trimming cut 6 bases from V and 7 bases from J; bases unmatched to any gene: 11. In DNA, the CDR3 is TGTGCCAGCAGCATCCGGGGGGGCGTCGGAGAGCAGTACTTC. Translating gives CASSIRGGVGEQYF.

V is TRBV27 and J is TRBJ1-6; D gene uncertain. Trimming took off 7 bases at V and 7 bases at J, with 20 bases between the two ends. This CDR3 region has 16 residues. From germline, CDR1 is MNHEY and CDR2 SMNVEV (reference sequence). This CDR3 reads CASKSYEGNWNSPLHF. CDR3 DNA sequence: TGTGCCAGCAAATCTTATGAGGGCAACTGGAATTCACCCCTCCACTTT.

This chain connects TRBV4-3 to TRBJ2-1; 7 bases are shared with TRBD2. Germline V lookup: CDR1 LGHNA, CDR2 YSLEER. The CDR3 sequence is 16 residues long. With 1 base clipped from V and 8 bases from J, the junction kept 11 bases outside the gene matches. The CDR3 spells CASSQGMGGFSDEQFF. The CDR3 DNA follows: TGCGCCAGCAGCCAAGGGATGGGGGGGTTTAGCGATGAGCAGTTCTTC.

V usage is TRBV3-1 (or the pseudogene TRBV3-2) and J usage is TRBJ2-1; weak D call: TRBD2 (6 bases). The V gene's germline CDR1 is LGHDT and CDR2 YNNKEL (reference sequence). This CDR3 has 15 amino acids. V shed 1 base and J shed 2 bases, with 9 bases lying between them. The CDR3 spells CASSQGGVPYNEQFF. The CDR3 DNA is TGTGCCAGCAGCCAAGGCGGGGTTCCCTACAATGAGCAGTTCTTC.

The chain recombines TRBV4-3 with TRBJ2-3, with D unclear. Germline values: CDR1 LGHNA, CDR2 YSLEER. Trimming pared 1 base from V and 0 bases from J, leaving 11 bases between. CDR3 length: 16 residues. This CDR3 reads CASSQGGSVSTDTQYF. CDR3 DNA sequence: TGCGCCAGCAGCCAAGGCGGCTCGGTCAGCACAGATACGCAGTATTTT.

This clone was seen a handful of times. CDR3 DNA: TGTGCCATCCAGGGGGCCATTGGTGGCTACACCTTC. This encodes CAIQGAIGGYTF. V is TRBV7-9 and J is TRBJ1-2, with TRBD1 identical over 8 bases. V lost 10 bases and J lost 7; bases outside the gene matches: 8. The CDR3 spans 12 residues. Germline V lookup: CDR1 SEHNR, CDR2 FQNEAQ (reference sequence).

The chain couples TRBV7-2 to TRBJ2-1; the match to TRBD2 covers 9 bases. The CDR3 length is 15 residues. The junction had 3 bases not matched to a gene; V was cut back by 3 bases and J by 3 bases. In germline, CDR1 is SGHTA, CDR2 FQGNSA. The CDR3 nucleotides are TGTGCCAGCAGCTTGACTAGCGGATACTACAATGAGCAGTTCTTC. Protein sequence: CASSLTSGYYNEQFF.